This TCR beta chain was recorded in a study of T-cell reconstitution after alpha-beta-depleted transplantation in children. This CDR3 contains 15 residues. V was pared by 5 bases and J by 0 bases, with 13 bases between. Germline assignment: CDR1 SQVTM and CDR2 ANQGSEA. Whole-study results and caveats: Diversity and T-cell counts at one year after transplant derived mostly from new T cells. The origin of alpha-beta T cells about two months after transplant was reportedly several hundred expanded graft clones. Surviving recipient T cells and thymic progenitors produced the high day-60 TCRbeta diversity seen in some patients.

Note on this clonotype: Its antigen is undetermined.

Construction of the TCRbeta library involved unique molecular identifiers. One entry per CDR3 protein results from TCRdb running MiXCR on the PCR reads. The repertoire holds roughly 50,000 distinct CDR3 sequences, with 44% as singletons. This TCR derives from a male patient aged 10 to 17 who had a stem cell transplant for acute lymphoblastic leukemia, so the T cells may come from the graft donor. The chain links TRBV29-1 to TRBJ2-2, with D possibly being TRBD1 (6 bases). The sequences come from PBMCs, mostly from graft donor cells, collected 360 days after TCRalphabeta/CD19-depleted stem cell transplant. CDR3 DNA: TGCAGCGTTAATAGGGACACTTCGAACACCGGGGAGCTGTTTTTT. Translated: CSVNRDTSNTGELFF.